This T cell receptor beta chain was documented in a study of cytomegalovirus exposure and HLA in healthy donors. Study conclusions and caveats: Cytomegalovirus association was listed for approximately 150 TCR beta chains. The CMV antigen specificity of a few CMV-associated chains was confirmed through in vitro analysis.

In its sample, this clone was seen a few times. What it recognizes is unknown. Germline CDR1 is MNHNS and CDR2 is SASEGT. V dropped 3 bases and J dropped 3 bases, with 13 bases sitting between them. The CDR3 is made up of 15 amino acids. This PCR relied on a set of 60 Vbeta primers and 13 Jbeta primers. Method: immunoSEQ multiplex PCR; TCRdb's copy keeps in-frame clones and lacks some. The data show 100,000 to 150,000 clones, more than 60% seen once. J is TRBJ2-3 and V is TRBV6-1; D remains unclear. This clonotype originated in a woman aged 18-29 years in good health and CMV-seronegative. Sequenced input: PBMCs. CDR3 loop: CASSDGPTATDTQYF. Here the CDR3 DNA reads TGTGCCAGCAGTGATGGGCCCACGGCGACAGATACGCAGTATTTT.